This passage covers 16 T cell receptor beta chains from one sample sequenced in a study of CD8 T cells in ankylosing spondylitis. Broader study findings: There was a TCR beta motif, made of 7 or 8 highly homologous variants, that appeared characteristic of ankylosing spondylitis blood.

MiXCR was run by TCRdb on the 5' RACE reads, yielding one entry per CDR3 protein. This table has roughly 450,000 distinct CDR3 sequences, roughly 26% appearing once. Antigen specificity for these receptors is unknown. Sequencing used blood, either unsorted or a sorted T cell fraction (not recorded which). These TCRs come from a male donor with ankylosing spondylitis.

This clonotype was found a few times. CDR3 amino acids: CASSLERGIEQYV. CDR3 DNA sequence: TGTGCCAGCAGCTTAGAGAGGGGTATCGAGCAGTACGTC. The chain couples TRBV7-2 to TRBJ2-7; possibly TRBD1 or TRBD2 for D (5 bases each). V dropped 1 base and J dropped 6 bases, with 10 bases sitting between them. This CDR3 has 13 residues. Germline CDR1 is SGHTA and CDR2 is FQGNSA.

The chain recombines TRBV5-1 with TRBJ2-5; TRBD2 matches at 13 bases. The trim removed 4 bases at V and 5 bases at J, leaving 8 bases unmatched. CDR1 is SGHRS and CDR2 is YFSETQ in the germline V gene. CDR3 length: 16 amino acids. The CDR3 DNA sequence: TGCGCCAGCAGCACCTTCGGGACTAGCGGGACTGAGACCCAGTACTTC. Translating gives CASSTFGTSGTETQYF.

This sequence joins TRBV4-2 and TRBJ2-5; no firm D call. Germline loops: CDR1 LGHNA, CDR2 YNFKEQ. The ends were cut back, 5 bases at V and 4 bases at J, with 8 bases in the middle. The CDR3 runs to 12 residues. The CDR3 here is CASSTDGETQYF. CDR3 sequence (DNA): TGTGCCAGCAGCACAGACGGAGAGACCCAGTACTTC.

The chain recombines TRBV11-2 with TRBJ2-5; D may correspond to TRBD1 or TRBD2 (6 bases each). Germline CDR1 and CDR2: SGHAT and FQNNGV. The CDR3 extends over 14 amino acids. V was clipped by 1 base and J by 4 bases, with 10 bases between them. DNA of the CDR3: TGTGCCAGCAGCTTAGGCAGGGGAGGAGAGACCCAGTACTTC. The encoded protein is CASSLGRGGETQYF.

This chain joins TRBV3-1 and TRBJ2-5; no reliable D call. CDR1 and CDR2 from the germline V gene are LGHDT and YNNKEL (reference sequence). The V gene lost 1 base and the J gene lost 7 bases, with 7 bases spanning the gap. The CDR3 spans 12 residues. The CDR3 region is CASSQAWGTQYF. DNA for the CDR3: TGTGCCAGCAGCCAAGCGTGGGGGACCCAGTACTTC.

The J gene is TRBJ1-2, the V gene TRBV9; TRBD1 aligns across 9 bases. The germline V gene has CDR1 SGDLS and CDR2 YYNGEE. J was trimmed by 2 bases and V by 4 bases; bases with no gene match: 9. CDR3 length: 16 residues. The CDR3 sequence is CASSPYSGTGNYGYTF. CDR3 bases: TGTGCCAGCAGCCCCTATTCCGGGACAGGGAACTATGGCTACACCTTC. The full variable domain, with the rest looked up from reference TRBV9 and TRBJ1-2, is DSGVTQTPKHLITATGQRVTLRCSPRSGDLSVYWYQQSLDQGLQFLIQYYNGEERAKGNILERFSAQQFPDLHSELNLSSLELGDSALYFCASSPYSGTGNYGYTFGSGTRLTVV.

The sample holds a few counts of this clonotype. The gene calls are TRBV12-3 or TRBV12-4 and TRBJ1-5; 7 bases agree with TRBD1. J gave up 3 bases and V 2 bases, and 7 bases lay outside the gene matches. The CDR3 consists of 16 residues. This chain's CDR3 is CASSLTRGAYNQPQHF. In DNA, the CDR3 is TGTGCCAGCAGTTTAACCAGGGGGGCCTACAATCAGCCCCAGCATTTT.

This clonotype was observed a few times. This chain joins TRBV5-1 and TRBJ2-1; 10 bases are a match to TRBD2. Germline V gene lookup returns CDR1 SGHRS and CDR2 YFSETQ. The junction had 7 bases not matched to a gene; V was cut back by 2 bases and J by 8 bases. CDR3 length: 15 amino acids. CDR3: CASSLLAGWADEQFF. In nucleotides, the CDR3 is TGCGCCAGCAGCTTACTAGCGGGATGGGCTGATGAGCAGTTCTTC.

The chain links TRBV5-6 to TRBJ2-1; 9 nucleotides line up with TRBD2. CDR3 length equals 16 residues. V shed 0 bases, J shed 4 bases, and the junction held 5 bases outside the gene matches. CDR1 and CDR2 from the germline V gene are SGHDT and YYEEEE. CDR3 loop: CASSLGLTSGYNEQFF. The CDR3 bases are TGTGCCAGCAGCTTGGGACTGACTAGCGGATACAATGAGCAGTTCTTC.

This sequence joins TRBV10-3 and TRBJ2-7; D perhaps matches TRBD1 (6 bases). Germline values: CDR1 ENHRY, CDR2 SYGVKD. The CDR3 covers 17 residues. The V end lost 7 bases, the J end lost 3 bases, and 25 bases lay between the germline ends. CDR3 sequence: CAITPDRQSHLDYEQYF. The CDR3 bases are TGTGCCATCACTCCTGACAGGCAAAGCCACTTGGACTACGAGCAGTACTTC.

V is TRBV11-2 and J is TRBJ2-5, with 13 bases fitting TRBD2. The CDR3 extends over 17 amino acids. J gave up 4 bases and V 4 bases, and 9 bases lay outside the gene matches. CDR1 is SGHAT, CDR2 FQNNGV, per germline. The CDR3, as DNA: TGTGCCAGCAGCTACGGACTAGCGGGAGTAGGCGGAGAGACCCAGTACTTC. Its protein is CASSYGLAGVGGETQYF.

The CDR3 nucleotides read TGTGCCAGCAGCCAATCGGGCAATCAGCCCCAGCATTTT. As protein: CASSQSGNQPQHF. The rearrangement uses TRBV3-1 and TRBJ1-5; D ambiguous. In germline, CDR1 is LGHDT, CDR2 YNNKEL (reference sequence). The CDR3 loop spans 13 amino acids. V lost 2 bases and J 2 bases, leaving 4 bases between the germline ends.

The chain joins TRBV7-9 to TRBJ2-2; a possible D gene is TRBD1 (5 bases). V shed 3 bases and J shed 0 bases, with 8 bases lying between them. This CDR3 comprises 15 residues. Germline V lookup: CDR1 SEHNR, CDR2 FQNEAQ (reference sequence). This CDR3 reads CASSFGRANTGELFF. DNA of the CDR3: TGTGCCAGCAGCTTCGGCAGGGCGAACACCGGGGAGCTGTTTTTT. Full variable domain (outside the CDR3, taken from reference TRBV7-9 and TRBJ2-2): DTGVSQNPRHKITKRGQNVTFRCDPISEHNRLYWYRQTLGQGPEFLTYFQNEAQLEKSRLLSDRFSAERPKGSFSTLEIQRTEQGDSAMYLCASSFGRANTGELFFGEGSRLTVL.

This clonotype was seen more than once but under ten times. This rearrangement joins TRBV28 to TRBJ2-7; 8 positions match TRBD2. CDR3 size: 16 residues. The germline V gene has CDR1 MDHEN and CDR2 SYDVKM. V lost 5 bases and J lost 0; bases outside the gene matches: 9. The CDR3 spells CASSPYGAGGSYEQYV. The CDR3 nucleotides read TGTGCCAGCAGTCCCTACGGTGCGGGAGGCTCCTACGAGCAGTACGTC.

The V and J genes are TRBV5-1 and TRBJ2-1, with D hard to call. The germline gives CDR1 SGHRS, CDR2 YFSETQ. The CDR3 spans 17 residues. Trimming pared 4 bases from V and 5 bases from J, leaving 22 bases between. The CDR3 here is CASSPLVAASGHNEQFF. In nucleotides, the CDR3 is TGCGCCAGCAGCCCTCTTGTGGCAGCATCAGGACACAATGAGCAGTTCTTC.

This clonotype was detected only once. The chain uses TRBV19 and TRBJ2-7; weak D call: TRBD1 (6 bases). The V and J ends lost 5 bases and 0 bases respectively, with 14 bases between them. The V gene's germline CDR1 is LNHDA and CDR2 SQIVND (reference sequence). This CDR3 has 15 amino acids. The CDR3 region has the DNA TGTGCCAGTAGTCTCAGGGGCCGCGACTCCTACGAGCAGTACTTC. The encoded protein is CASSLRGRDSYEQYF.